Listed below are T cell receptor beta chains from one sample, sequenced in a study of regulatory T cells in long-lasting Graves disease. TCRdb reprocessed the multiplex PCR reads via MiXCR and lists one record per CDR3 protein. The sample lists around 500,000 distinct CDR3 sequences, about 14% occurring once. These same data were also listed under a study on T cells in Graves' hyperthyroidism and ophthalmopathy.

Sequencing used peripheral blood mononuclear cells (PBMCs), obtained at new diagnosis, from a patient treated with antithyroid drugs. All receptors come from a man aged 25-45 years with Graves disease. CDR3s include the opening cysteine and the closing phenylalanine or tryptophan. A D gene is named only where the DNA matches it firmly. Part of the rows lack a size; the others show once, few, many or a class for expanded clones.

abundance	v_gene	j_gene	d_gene	CDR3nt	CDR3aa
many	TRBV2	TRBJ2-7	TRBD1	TGTGCCAGCAGTGAGTCTACAGGGGGGTCCTACGAGCAGTACTTC	CASSESTGGSYEQYF
many	TRBV20-1	TRBJ2-4	NA	TGCAGTGCTAGTATCCCGGGGCGTCCGGGCATTCAGTACTTC	CSASIPGRPGIQYF
NA	TRBV24-1	TRBJ1-2	TRBD1	TGTGCCACCAGTGATCCGACAGGGGCCAACTATGGCTACACCTTC	CATSDPTGANYGYTF
many	TRBV5-4	TRBJ1-2	TRBD1	TGTGCCAGCAGCTTGGTACAGGGGACTGGTGGCTACACCTTC	CASSLVQGTGGYTF
many	TRBV7-2	TRBJ2-1	NA	TGTGCCAGCAGCCCGGGATGGGAGAATCACAATGAGCAGTTCTTC	CASSPGWENHNEQFF
few	TRBV13	TRBJ2-1	NA	TGTGCCAGCAGTTACAAAGGACATGGGTGGGGGAATGAGCAGTTCTTC	CASSYKGHGWGNEQFF
many	TRBV18	TRBJ1-1	NA	TGTGCCAGCTCACCACCCTTGGGGGGTCGGACTGAAGCTTTCTTT	CASSPPLGGRTEAFF
many	TRBV14	TRBJ2-3	TRBD2	TGTGCCAGCAGCCAAACAGCGGGGGCCACAGATACGCAGTATTTT	CASSQTAGATDTQYF
NA	TRBV18	TRBJ2-1	NA	TGTGCCAGCTCGCCAGCGGATGGGCCCTACAATGAGCAGTTCTTC	CASSPADGPYNEQFF
many	TRBV12-3/TRBV12-4	TRBJ2-3	NA	TGTGCCAGCACACTCAGCGAGGGAGTTGGCACAGATACGCAGTATTTT	CASTLSEGVGTDTQYF
NA	TRBV29-1	TRBJ2-5	TRBD1	TGCAGCGTAGCCCGAGGGACAGGCCAAGAGACCCAGTACTTC	CSVARGTGQETQYF
many	TRBV20-1	TRBJ1-1	NA	TGCAGTGCTAGATCTACCGGGACATCAGACACTGAAGCTTTCTTT	CSARSTGTSDTEAFF
many	TRBV2	TRBJ1-1	NA	TGTGCCAGCCTCATAGGACTGTCCCTCGCGAACACTGAAGCTTTCTTT	CASLIGLSLANTEAFF
NA	TRBV12-3/TRBV12-4	TRBJ2-2	NA	TGTGCCAGCAGCTTTGGTTTGCAGCGGACCTCGAACACCGGGGAGCTGTTTTTT	CASSFGLQRTSNTGELFF
many	TRBV18	TRBJ2-5	NA	TGTGCCAGCTCATCGGTACGCAGGGAGACCCAGTACTTC	CASSSVRRETQYF
few	TRBV10-3	TRBJ2-7	NA	TGTGCCATCAGTTCAGCCAGGGGATCCTACGAGCAGTACTTC	CAISSARGSYEQYF
many	TRBV20-1	TRBJ2-3	NA	TGCAGTGCTAGAGGAGGGGCCAGCACAGATACGCAGTATTTT	CSARGGASTDTQYF
NA	TRBV18	TRBJ1-4	NA	TGTGCCAGCTCACTGCAAAAGGGGGATAGTGAAAAACTGTTTTTT	CASSLQKGDSEKLFF
many	TRBV5-1	TRBJ2-7	NA	TGCGCCAGCAGCTTCGGGACGGCTAACTACGAGCAGTACTTC	CASSFGTANYEQYF
NA	TRBV29-1	TRBJ1-2	NA	TGCAGCGTTGAAGGTGCCAGGGTGTTAGGTGGCTACACCTTC	CSVEGARVLGGYTF
NA	TRBV7-9	TRBJ2-6	TRBD2	TGTGCCAGCAGCACCCCCGGGGGGATGCTTTCTGGGGCCAACGTCCTGACTTTC	CASSTPGGMLSGANVLTF
many	TRBV20-1	TRBJ1-2	NA	TGCAGTGCCGTGCCGGGACATCTGAACTATGGCTACACCTTC	CSAVPGHLNYGYTF
many	TRBV27	TRBJ2-3	TRBD2	TGTGCCAGCAGTTTAAGGCTAGCGGATAGCACAGATACGCAGTATTTT	CASSLRLADSTDTQYF
NA	TRBV20-1	TRBJ1-5	NA	TGCAGTGCAGCAGATAGCAATCAGCCCCAGCATTTT	CSAADSNQPQHF
many	TRBV5-1	TRBJ2-7	TRBD1	TGCGCCAGCAGCAGCCGGGACAGGGGGCCCATCGAGCAGTACTTC	CASSSRDRGPIEQYF
NA	TRBV27	TRBJ1-6	TRBD1	TGTGCCAGCAGCGGCCGGACAGGGTCGAGATCCTATTCACCCCTCCACTTT	CASSGRTGSRSYSPLHF
NA	TRBV19	TRBJ2-4	TRBD1	TGTGCCAGTAGTGTGTTGGGCAGGGGGACGATCGCCAAAAACATTCAGTACTTC	CASSVLGRGTIAKNIQYF
many	TRBV6-2/TRBV6-3	TRBJ1-4	TRBD1	TGTGCCAGCAGTTACGGGACAGGCTTTGAAAAACTGTTTTTT	CASSYGTGFEKLFF
many	TRBV25-1	TRBJ2-1	TRBD2	TGTGCCAGCAGTCCCGGAGCGGGGTCCAACAATGAGCAGTTCTTC	CASSPGAGSNNEQFF
many	TRBV13	TRBJ2-3	NA	TGTGCCAGCAGCTGGTCCGGGGCCCTCCTAGGAGGCACAGATACGCAGTATTTT	CASSWSGALLGGTDTQYF
many	TRBV20-1	TRBJ2-1	TRBD2	TGCAGTGCTTCGTCGACTAGCGGGAGTCGCAATGAGCAGTTCTTC	CSASSTSGSRNEQFF
NA	TRBV7-9	TRBJ2-7	TRBD2	TGTGCCAGCAGCTTCGCCGGGACTAGCGGCTACGAGCAGTACTTC	CASSFAGTSGYEQYF
NA	TRBV29-1	TRBJ1-5	NA	TGCAGCGCCCCCTGGGGTCAGCCCCAGCATTTT	CSAPWGQPQHF
many	TRBV30	TRBJ1-1	NA	TGTGCCTGGAGTGCTCGGCTGAACACTGAAGCTTTCTTT	CAWSARLNTEAFF
NA	TRBV15	TRBJ2-6	NA	TGTGCCACCAGCAGAGGCCGCTCTTCTGGGGCCAACGTCCTGACTTTC	CATSRGRSSGANVLTF
few	TRBV29-1	TRBJ2-7	NA	TGCAGCGTTGAAAGCCGAGGCGAGCAGTACTTC	CSVESRGEQYF
many	TRBV11-2	TRBJ2-1	TRBD2	TGTGCCAGCAGCTGGGGGCCTGAGGGACTAGCGGGTCATGAGCAGTTCTTC	CASSWGPEGLAGHEQFF
few	TRBV5-1	TRBJ1-5	NA	TGCGCCAGCAGCCCCACGACCGACCTCGATCAGCCCCAGCATTTT	CASSPTTDLDQPQHF
NA	TRBV20-1	TRBJ2-2	NA	TGCAGTGCTAGAGATTGGACAAAAGGGAACACCGGGGAGCTGTTTTTT	CSARDWTKGNTGELFF
many	TRBV7-9	TRBJ1-2	NA	TGTGCCAGCAGCTTAGGGCAGCCAGTAGGCTATGGCTACACCTTC	CASSLGQPVGYGYTF
many	TRBV5-1	TRBJ2-7	TRBD2	TGCGCCAGCAGCTCCACGGCGGGAGTGGAGCAGTACTTC	CASSSTAGVEQYF
NA	TRBV4-1	TRBJ1-5	NA	TGCGCCAGCAGCCACCCAGGACGCAATCAGCCCCAGCATTTT	CASSHPGRNQPQHF
many	TRBV7-2	TRBJ2-7	NA	TGTGCCAGCAGTCGCCAGACTGGGGGCCTCATGTACGAGCAGTACTTC	CASSRQTGGLMYEQYF
many	TRBV3-1	TRBJ2-3	TRBD2	TGTGCCAGCAGCCCCGACCTAGCGGGAGCTCGGCCGTATTTT	CASSPDLAGARPYF
many	TRBV5-1	TRBJ2-1	NA	TGCGCCAGCAGCTCACGGGCAGGACAAGGCTCCTACAATGAGCAGTTCTTC	CASSSRAGQGSYNEQFF
NA	TRBV15	TRBJ2-5	NA	TGTGCCACCAGCAGAGGGGATGGCGGGAACCAAGAGACCCAGTACTTC	CATSRGDGGNQETQYF